This T cell receptor beta chain was sequenced for a study of blood T cell repertoires in COVID-19. Trimming left V 2 bases short and J 3 bases short, with 8 bases between. Germline V gene lookup returns CDR1 MNHNS and CDR2 SASEGT. The CDR3 contains 13 residues. TCRdb's table, derived via immunoSEQ multiplex PCR, lists solely in-frame clones and lacks some. The sample shows under 150,000 clones, roughly 76% of them seen only once. The source is a human donor with acute or convalescent COVID-19. The donor label of this sample is uncertain. V is TRBV6-1 and J is TRBJ2-7; D perhaps matches TRBD1 (5 bases). The source material was peripheral blood. The CDR3 region has the DNA TGTGCCAGCAGTGAACGGCAGGGCTACGAGCAGTACTTC. It translates to CASSERQGYEQYF.